This T cell receptor (beta chain) originates from a study of cytomegalovirus exposure and HLA in healthy donors. Study results and limitations: Further analysis, carried out later, found HLA-associated TCR beta chains more clonally expanded than equally common other chains. Looking again later, the authors saw that most CMV-associated TCR beta chains seemed HLA-restricted. Association of a missense DCLRE1C variant with TCR beta V- and J-gene trimming was reported in a later analysis. Most TCR sequences proved rare, with some public TCRs found in many donors.

This CDR3 has 13 residues. Germline assignment: CDR1 LNHDA and CDR2 SQIVND (reference sequence). V lost 4 bases, J lost 3 bases, and 9 bases lay in between. 13 Jbeta primers and 60 Vbeta primers were used for the PCR. The data were produced by immunoSEQ multiplex PCR, yet TCRdb's version contains in-frame clones alone and is incomplete. This table holds roughly 190,000 clones, roughly 80% found once. A remark on this clone: Its antigen is as yet unknown.

The sample taken for sequencing was PBMCs. This TCR was sampled from a young woman in good health and CMV-seronegative. The V call is TRBV19, the J call TRBJ1-1; a weak D match, TRBD1 (5 bases). CDR3 nucleotide sequence: TGTGCCAGTAGTACCCAGGGTTACACTGAAGCTTTCTTT. This sequence encodes CASSTQGYTEAFF.